These 25 T cell receptor beta chains share one sample of origin, sequenced in a study of T cell changes during pregnancy in multiple sclerosis (dated by TCRdb to the late 2010s). To prepare the library, the immunoSEQ multiplex PCR assay was applied. The immuneACCESS repertoire file appears here via TCRdb, limited to in-frame rearrangements. These files lack a portion of the clones; in checked studies, under half of the deficit traces to unresolved V genes, and the cause of the others is not known. This sample lists about 40,000 clones; 92% were detected once. The ten largest account for over 0.75% of the sample. The sample was CD4+ T cells from peripheral blood mononuclear cells, taken before pregnancy. Every receptor here comes from a female donor with multiple sclerosis, enrolled in a pregnancy study.

This chain uses TRBV28 with TRBJ2-7; the D gene is possibly TRBD1 (6 bases). Looked up from germline, CDR1 is MDHEN and CDR2 is SYDVKM. Trimming stripped 6 bases from V and 3 bases from J, with 15 bases between. This CDR3 has 14 amino acids. The CDR3 DNA reads TGTGCCAGCAGCGAAGGGGGTAGATTCTACGAGCAGTACTTC. Its translation is CASSEGGRFYEQYF.

The rearrangement links TRBV14 to TRBJ2-3; 8 nucleotides match TRBD2. The CDR3 is made up of 16 amino acids. V gave up 0 bases and J gave up 5 bases; unmatched junction bases: 7. The germline V gene has CDR1 SGHDN and CDR2 FVKESK. CDR3 sequence (DNA): TGTGCCAGCAGCCAAGATGGTGGGCTAGCGGGAGATACGCAGTATTTT. Translating it yields CASSQDGGLAGDTQYF.

In its sample, this clone was seen a few times. The genes are TRBV30 and TRBJ1-1; D is undetermined. V was shortened by 6 bases and J by 6 bases, with 17 bases between the two germline ends. The CDR3 has 13 residues. CDR1 GTSNPN and CDR2 SVGIG come from the germline V gene (reference sequence). This chain's CDR3 is CACQRPGSAEAFF. Written as DNA, the CDR3 is TGTGCCTGCCAAAGGCCGGGGTCGGCTGAAGCTTTCTTT.

V usage is TRBV5-6 and J usage is TRBJ2-7; possible D gene TRBD1, 5 bases. Trimming cost V 4 bases and J 2 bases, with 19 bases left between them. The CDR3 covers 16 residues. The V gene's germline CDR1 is SGHDT and CDR2 YYEEEE. The CDR3 is CASSGSRVSRAYEQYF. CDR3 in DNA: TGTGCCAGCAGCGGATCCAGGGTCTCCAGGGCCTACGAGCAGTACTTC. Full variable domain (missing parts from reference TRBV5-6 and TRBJ2-7): DAGVTQSPTHLIKTRGQQVTLRCSPKSGHDTVSWYQQALGQGPQFIFQYYEEEERQRGNFPDRFSGHQFPNYSSELNVNALLLGDSALYLCASSGSRVSRAYEQYFGPGTRLTVT.

CDR3 bases: TGCAGCGTTGGAGACAGCTATGGCTACACCTTC. Its translation is CSVGDSYGYTF. V and J are TRBV29-1 and TRBJ1-2; TRBD1 is a possible D gene (5 bases). Germline V lookup: CDR1 SQVTM, CDR2 ANQGSEA. Trimming removed 4 bases from V and 4 bases from J, with 7 bases in between. The length of the CDR3 is 11 residues.

The chain uses TRBV2 and TRBJ1-2, with D perhaps TRBD1 (5 bases). V was pared by 6 bases and J by 4 bases, with 9 bases between. The germline V gene encodes CDR1 SNHLY and CDR2 FYNNEI. The CDR3 has 12 residues. CDR3 sequence reads: CASRDSRYGYTF. CDR3 bases: TGTGCCAGCAGAGACAGCCGCTATGGCTACACCTTC.

V usage is TRBV6-5 and J usage is TRBJ1-6, with D unclear. CDR1 is MNHEY, CDR2 SVGAGI, per germline. Trimming took 1 base from V and 8 from J, leaving 6 bases between them. The CDR3 spans 13 residues. CDR3 nucleotides: TGTGCCAGCAGTTACTATCTACATTCACCCCTCCACTTT. Its translation: CASSYYLHSPLHF.

The chain combines TRBV2 with TRBJ1-4; TRBD1 might be the D (5 bases). The germline V gene encodes CDR1 SNHLY and CDR2 FYNNEI. The CDR3 is made up of 14 amino acids. Trimming left V 7 bases short and J 7 bases short, with 16 bases between. The CDR3 sequence is CASTLGGAVEKLFF. The CDR3, as DNA: TGTGCCAGCACCCTGGGAGGGGCGGTTGAAAAACTGTTTTTT.

This clone was counted a few times. CDR3 coding DNA: TGTGCCAGCAGCTTAGCGGGGCCCGACACCGGGGAGCTGTTTTTT. Its protein is CASSLAGPDTGELFF. V and J are TRBV7-9 and TRBJ2-2; perhaps TRBD1 as D (5 bases). This CDR3 comprises 15 residues. V lost 0 bases and J lost 3, with 8 bases in between. Germline CDR1 SEHNR, CDR2 FQNEAQ (reference sequence).

This clone was counted a single time. The V gene is TRBV2, the J gene TRBJ1-6; D unresolved. This CDR3 is 15 amino acids long. Germline CDR1 and CDR2: SNHLY and FYNNEI. Deletions cut 8 bases from V and 9 bases from J, with 20 bases between. The CDR3 DNA follows: TGTGCCAGCGAGGGAACGGAAAGGAGGCCTTCACCCCTCCACTTT. Protein sequence: CASEGTERRPSPLHF.

V and J are TRBV19 and TRBJ2-2; D not certain. The ends were cut back, 0 bases at V and 8 bases at J, with 13 bases in the middle. In germline, CDR1 is LNHDA, CDR2 SQIVND (reference sequence). This CDR3 has 15 residues. CDR3 sequence: CASSIDGVIRGELFF. CDR3 DNA sequence: TGTGCCAGTAGTATAGATGGAGTGATCCGGGGGGAGCTGTTTTTT.

The chain links TRBV19 to TRBJ1-4, with D maybe TRBD1 (6 bases). The length of the CDR3 is 15 residues. Germline lookup yields CDR1 LNHDA and CDR2 SQIVND (reference sequence). CDR3 in amino acids: CQFKGETATNEKLFF. CDR3 DNA: TGTCAGTTCAAGGGGGAAACCGCAACTAATGAAAAACTGTTTTTT.

CDR3 nucleotides: TGTGCCAGCACCCCATTACCCAGCGGGAGCTCCTACAATGAGCAGTTCTTC. Protein sequence: CASTPLPSGSSYNEQFF. The V call is TRBV11-2, the J call TRBJ2-1, with TRBD2 matching 8 bases. CDR1 SGHAT and CDR2 FQNNGV come from the germline V gene. Losses at the gene ends were 7 bases for V and 0 bases for J; bases not matched to a gene: 11. The CDR3 spans 17 residues.

The chain employs TRBV9 and TRBJ2-1, with 9 nucleotides matching TRBD2. The CDR3 consists of 14 residues. Trimming took 5 bases from V and 5 from J; bases not matched to a gene: 5. In germline, CDR1 is SGDLS, CDR2 YYNGEE. This chain's CDR3 is CASSSTSGHNEQFF. DNA of the CDR3: TGTGCCAGCAGTTCGACTAGCGGACACAATGAGCAGTTCTTC. The complete variable domain, with remaining parts taken from reference TRBV9 and TRBJ2-1, reads DSGVTQTPKHLITATGQRVTLRCSPRSGDLSVYWYQQSLDQGLQFLIQYYNGEERAKGNILERFSAQQFPDLHSELNLSSLELGDSALYFCASSSTSGHNEQFFGPGTRLTVL.

The chain couples TRBV7-3 to TRBJ2-1, with 12 bases that match TRBD2. Trimming cost V 2 bases and J 2 bases; bases outside gene matches: 1. Germline V CDR1 and CDR2: SGHTA, FQGTGA. This CDR3 contains 16 residues. The CDR3 sequence is CASSLGTSGPYNEQFF. CDR3 sequence (DNA): TGTGCCAGCAGCTTAGGGACTAGCGGGCCCTACAATGAGCAGTTCTTC. The full variable domain, rest sourced from reference TRBV7-3 and TRBJ2-1, is GAGVSQTPSNKVTEKGKYVELRCDPISGHTALYWYRQSLGQGPEFLIYFQGTGAADDSGLPNDRFFAVRPEGSVSTLKIQRTERGDSAVYLCASSLGTSGPYNEQFFGPGTRLTVL.

The chain carries TRBV11-3 and TRBJ2-4, with a possible D match to TRBD2 (6 bases). V lost 5 bases and J 1 base, leaving 9 bases between the germline ends. Per germline, CDR1 SGHNT and CDR2 YENEEA. The CDR3 contains 14 residues. The CDR3 spells CASSPRGAKNIQYF. The CDR3 nucleotides are TGTGCCAGCAGCCCGCGGGGCGCCAAAAACATTCAGTACTTC.

V is TRBV5-4 and J is TRBJ2-6; 7 positions match TRBD1. The V segment lost 3 bases and the J segment 2 bases; nucleotides outside the gene matches: 2. Germline loops: CDR1 SGHNT, CDR2 YYREEE (reference sequence). The CDR3 is 15 amino acids. The CDR3 loop reads CASSSDRAGANVLTF. The CDR3 DNA sequence: TGTGCCAGCAGCTCAGACAGGGCTGGGGCCAACGTCCTGACTTTC.

CDR3 bases: TGTGCCAGCAGCTTGGCATCGACAGCACTAACCGGGGAGCTGTTTTTT. Translated, it gives CASSLASTALTGELFF. The chain has TRBV5-5 and TRBJ2-2, with D perhaps matching TRBD1 (5 bases). Trimming stripped 0 bases from V and 5 bases from J, with 14 bases between. The V gene's germline CDR1 is SGHKS and CDR2 YYEKEE (reference sequence). This CDR3 contains 16 residues.

The chain recombines TRBV28 with TRBJ2-5; D ambiguous. CDR1 and CDR2 from the germline V gene are MDHEN and SYDVKM. V was pared by 5 bases and J by 4 bases, with 20 bases between. The CDR3 is made up of 16 amino acids. The CDR3 region has the DNA TGTGCCAGCAGTACCCCCCTCGACTCCCCCGTAGAGACCCAGTACTTC. This codes for CASSTPLDSPVETQYF. The complete variable domain, with remaining parts taken from reference TRBV28 and TRBJ2-5, reads DVKVTQSSRYLVKRTGEKVFLECVQDMDHENMFWYRQDPGLGLRLIYFSYDVKMKEKGDIPEGYSVSREKKERFSLILESASTNQTSMYLCASSTPLDSPVETQYFGPGTRLLVL.

The chain is built from TRBV19 and TRBJ2-3; TRBD1 might be the D (5 bases). This CDR3 contains 15 residues. Per the germline V gene, CDR1 is LNHDA and CDR2 is SQIVND (reference sequence). V was clipped by 6 bases and J by 2 bases, with 15 bases between them. CDR3 in amino acids: CASSRQPWDTDTQYF. CDR3 DNA: TGTGCCAGTAGCCGACAGCCTTGGGACACAGATACGCAGTATTTT. The full variable domain, completed using reference TRBV19 and TRBJ2-3, is DGGITQSPKYLFRKEGQNVTLSCEQNLNHDAMYWYRQDPGQGLRLIYYSQIVNDFQKGDIAEGYSVSREKKESFPLTVTSAQKNPTAFYLCASSRQPWDTDTQYFGPGTRLTVL.

The V call is TRBV7-2, the J call TRBJ2-1; 7 nucleotides agree with TRBD1. The CDR3 totals 15 residues. Trimming at V came to 4 bases and at J to 8 bases, leaving 11 bases not matched to a gene. Germline V lookup: CDR1 SGHTA, CDR2 FQGNSA. The CDR3 DNA is TGTGCCAGCAGCTCGCGCGAGGGGGCTCAGGATGAGCAGTTCTTC. Its translation is CASSSREGAQDEQFF.

The chain links TRBV29-1 to TRBJ1-2; TRBD1 matches at 9 bases. Germline V gene sequence: CDR1 SQVTM, CDR2 ANQGSEA. The CDR3 has 14 amino acids. J lost 0 bases, V lost 4 bases, and 3 bases had no gene match. For the CDR3, the DNA is TGCAGCGTTGGACAGGGGGAATCTAACTATGGCTACACCTTC. Amino acid sequence: CSVGQGESNYGYTF. Full variable domain (rest looked up from reference TRBV29-1 and TRBJ1-2): SAVISQKPSRDICQRGTSLTIQCQVDSQVTMMFWYRQQPGQSLTLIATANQGSEATYESGFVIDKFPISRPNLTFSTLTVSNMSPEDSSIYLCSVGQGESNYGYTFGSGTRLTVV.

This chain links TRBV7-8 with TRBJ2-3, with 7 bases identical to TRBD2. CDR1 is SGHVS, CDR2 FQNEAQ, per germline. The CDR3 loop spans 16 amino acids. Trimming cost V 4 bases and J 4 bases; bases outside gene matches: 11. CDR3 in amino acids: CASSSRDYPPPDTQYF. CDR3 DNA sequence: TGTGCCAGCAGCTCCCGGGACTACCCTCCCCCAGATACGCAGTATTTT. The entire variable domain, with the rest obtained from reference TRBV7-8 and TRBJ2-3, is as follows: GAGVSQSPRYKVAKRGQDVALRCDPISGHVSLFWYQQALGQGPEFLTYFQNEAQLDKSGLPSDRFFAERPEGSVSTLKIQRTQQEDSAVYLCASSSRDYPPPDTQYFGPGTRLTVL.

The gene calls are TRBV6-5 and TRBJ2-7; TRBD1 aligns across 11 bases. CDR3 length: 15 amino acids. V trimming: 6 bases; J trimming: 2 bases; junction bases outside the gene matches: 6. CDR1 is MNHEY and CDR2 is SVGAGI in the germline V gene. CDR3 in amino acids: CASSSPGQGAYEQYF. In nucleotides, the CDR3 is TGTGCCAGCAGCTCACCGGGACAGGGGGCCTACGAGCAGTACTTC.

The CDR3 nucleotides are TGTGCCAGCAACACCGGACAGGGACGGACTGAAGCTTTCTTT. Protein: CASNTGQGRTEAFF. The chain joins TRBV28 to TRBJ1-1, with 8 bases aligning to TRBD1. CDR3 length: 14 residues. V dropped 7 bases and J dropped 5; count of bases not matched to a gene: 9. Germline V CDR1 and CDR2: MDHEN, SYDVKM.